The 25 T cell receptor beta chains given below trace back to one sample, sequenced in a study of beta chain features in type 1 diabetes. No antigen has been assigned to these receptors. Expressed TCRB transcripts were sequenced, since all the RNA that had been isolated was reverse transcribed. This table comes from immunoSEQ multiplex PCR, and its TCRdb copy is limited to in-frame clones, with some not included. The table has 500,000 to 850,000 clones, roughly an eighth seen once. General observations from the study: Moderate but significant shortening of TCRB CDR3s was recorded in all four CD4+ subsets from Type 1 diabetes patients.

The specimen was naive CD4+ T cells from blood. These receptors all stem from a man aged 18 to 29 with type 1 diabetes.

This chain uses TRBV19 with TRBJ1-5; D possibly corresponds to TRBD1 (6 bases). Germline-derived CDR1 and CDR2 are LNHDA and SQIVND (reference sequence). The CDR3 spans 14 residues. V was clipped by 3 bases and J by 5 bases, with 11 bases between them. Written as DNA, the CDR3 is TGTGCCAGTAGTATTGGACAGTCCGATCAGCCCCAGCATTTT. As protein: CASSIGQSDQPQHF.

This clone was seen only a few times. The junction shows a germline mismatch at one end, possibly a read error. The chain employs TRBV7-7 and TRBJ2-7; D is perhaps TRBD2 (5 bases). CDR1 SSHAT and CDR2 FNYEAQ come from the germline V gene (reference sequence). The CDR3 runs 14 residues. The CDR3 sequence is CASSLGEGSYEQYF. In DNA, the CDR3 is TGTGCTAGCAGCTTAGGAGAGGGCTCCTACGAGCAGTACTTC.

V gene TRBV13 combines with J gene TRBJ2-7; D possibly uses TRBD1 or TRBD2 (5 bases each). V lost 5 bases and J 2 bases, leaving 13 bases between the germline ends. There are 14 residues in the CDR3. Germline CDR1 and CDR2: PRHDT and FYEKMQ (reference sequence). CDR3 region: CASSPRRGAYEQYF. The CDR3 DNA reads as TGTGCCAGCAGCCCCAGGAGAGGGGCCTACGAGCAGTACTTC.

This clone has more than one count but fewer than ten. This chain connects TRBV5-4 to TRBJ1-2; D gene unclear. Germline CDR1 is SGHNT and CDR2 is YYREEE (reference sequence). There are 13 residues in the CDR3. V lost 1 base, J lost 3 bases, and 7 bases lay in between. The CDR3 DNA sequence: TGTGCCAGCAGCTTGAGGACCCACTATGGCTACACCTTC. Protein: CASSLRTHYGYTF.

This clone appeared a few times. The chain has TRBV4-2 and TRBJ1-2; D uncertain. Germline V gene sequence: CDR1 LGHNA, CDR2 YNFKEQ. The CDR3 extends over 11 amino acids. Trimming stripped 3 bases from V and 6 bases from J, with 5 bases between. The CDR3 bases are TGTGCCAGCAGCCATTCCCATGGCTACACCTTC. This sequence encodes CASSHSHGYTF.

This chain connects TRBV2 to TRBJ1-5; tentatively, D is TRBD1 (5 bases). The V end was cut by 5 bases, the J end by 4 bases, with 12 bases between. The CDR3 spans 14 residues. Germline CDR1 and CDR2: SNHLY and FYNNEI. The CDR3 loop is CASSRDLQNQPQHF. The CDR3 DNA follows: TGTGCCAGCAGTCGGGACCTTCAAAATCAGCCCCAGCATTTT.

The genes are TRBV7-3 and TRBJ2-5, with D perhaps TRBD1 (6 bases). Germline lookup yields CDR1 SGHTA and CDR2 FQGTGA. The CDR3 covers 12 residues. V lost 3 bases and J lost 5, with 7 bases in between. The CDR3 loop is CASSFDRETQYF. CDR3 bases: TGTGCCAGCAGCTTCGACAGGGAGACCCAGTACTTC. Full variable domain (outside the CDR3, taken from reference TRBV7-3 and TRBJ2-5): GAGVSQTPSNKVTEKGKYVELRCDPISGHTALYWYRQSLGQGPEFLIYFQGTGAADDSGLPNDRFFAVRPEGSVSTLKIQRTERGDSAVYLCASSFDRETQYFGPGTRLLVL.

This clone was seen a few times. The chain combines TRBV7-2 with TRBJ2-7, with D uncertain. This CDR3 contains 15 residues. Trimming cost V 1 base and J 6 bases, with 16 bases left between them. Per germline, CDR1 SGHTA and CDR2 FQGNSA. CDR3 sequence reads: CASSLEARIYTEQYF. As DNA, the CDR3 is TGTGCCAGCAGCTTAGAGGCCAGAATCTATACCGAGCAGTACTTC. Supplemented by reference TRBV7-2 and TRBJ2-7, the full variable domain reads GAGVSQSPSNKVTEKGKDVELRCDPISGHTALYWYRQSLGQGLEFLIYFQGNSAPDKSGLPSDRFSAERTGGSVSTLTIQRTQQEDSAVYLCASSLEARIYTEQYFGPGTRLTVT.

J is TRBJ2-1 and V is TRBV15; D may be TRBD2 (5 bases). This CDR3 is 12 amino acids long. With 5 bases removed from V and 9 bases from J, the gap between germline ends came to 11 bases. CDR1 is LNHNV and CDR2 is YYDKDF in the germline V gene (reference sequence). CDR3 in DNA: TGTGCCACCAGCCCCCGCGAGGGTGAGCAGTTCTTC. Protein: CATSPREGEQFF.

This rearrangement joins TRBV4-3 to TRBJ2-3, with 10 bases identical to TRBD2. The germline V gene encodes CDR1 LGHNA and CDR2 YSLEER. V lost 1 base to trimming and J lost 2 bases; unmatched junction nucleotides: 6. The CDR3 has 17 residues. This chain's CDR3 is CASSQALAGTHTDTQYF. The CDR3 bases are TGCGCCAGCAGCCAAGCACTAGCGGGGACCCACACAGATACGCAGTATTTT.

J is TRBJ2-5 and V is TRBV5-1, with TRBD2 identical over 7 bases. Germline V gene sequence: CDR1 SGHRS, CDR2 YFSETQ. The CDR3 totals 16 residues. V gave up 3 bases and J gave up 4 bases; unmatched junction bases: 12. CDR3 in DNA: TGCGCCAGCAGCTGGTCGGCGGGGGAGGAGGTAGAGACCCAGTACTTC. Translation gives CASSWSAGEEVETQYF. The variable domain in full, completed from reference TRBV5-1 and TRBJ2-5, reads KAGVTQTPRYLIKTRGQQVTLSCSPISGHRSVSWYQQTPGQGLQFLFEYFSETQRNKGNFPGRFSGRQFSNSRSEMNVSTLELGDSALYLCASSWSAGEEVETQYFGPGTRLLVL.

This clone appeared a few times. The rearrangement uses TRBV7-2 and TRBJ2-3, with TRBD2 matching over 10 bases. V was pared by 2 bases and J by 2 bases, with 10 bases of the junction left unmatched. This CDR3 has 18 amino acids. The V gene's germline CDR1 is SGHTA and CDR2 FQGNSA. The CDR3 here is CASSLKASSGGVTDTQYF. CDR3 nucleotides: TGTGCCAGCAGCTTAAAGGCCTCTAGCGGGGGCGTCACAGATACGCAGTATTTT.

In this sample, this clone turned up a few times. This chain connects TRBV11-2 to TRBJ1-3; D is possibly TRBD1 (6 bases). This CDR3 spans 17 amino acids. Trimming took 4 bases from V and 0 from J, leaving 16 bases between them. CDR1 is SGHAT, CDR2 FQNNGV, per germline. CDR3 coding DNA: TGTGCCAGCAGCTCCTTAGGGGGTCTCCTCTCTGGAAACACCATATATTTT. Translation: CASSSLGGLLSGNTIYF.

CDR3 coding DNA: TGTGCCAGCAGCCCACCCGGTGGGGCAGCCTACGAGCAGTACTTC. It encodes CASSPPGGAAYEQYF. The chain combines TRBV13 with TRBJ2-7, with D tentatively TRBD1 (5 bases). Germline loops: CDR1 PRHDT, CDR2 FYEKMQ (reference sequence). Trimming removed 5 bases from V and 2 bases from J, with 16 bases in between. The CDR3 extends over 15 amino acids.

A few counts support this clone. V is TRBV4-2 and J is TRBJ1-2, with TRBD1 as a possible D gene (6 bases). CDR3 length: 13 residues. V lost 2 bases to trimming and J lost 4 bases, with 8 bases between them. CDR1 LGHNA and CDR2 YNFKEQ come from the germline V gene. CDR3 amino acids: CASSQTGFYGYTF. The CDR3 nucleotides are TGTGCCAGCAGCCAAACAGGGTTCTATGGCTACACCTTC.

This clone showed up just a few times. The chain couples TRBV4-2 to TRBJ2-3; 11 bases line up with TRBD2. The CDR3 has 17 residues. Germline CDR1 reads LGHNA; CDR2 reads YNFKEQ. V was clipped by 4 bases and J by 0 bases; unmatched bases: 6. The CDR3 protein is CASSRSTSGTSTDTQYF. The CDR3 coding sequence is TGTGCCAGCAGCCGTTCGACTAGCGGGACTAGCACAGATACGCAGTATTTT.

This clone has only a few counts. The rearrangement links TRBV7-9 to TRBJ1-1; 7 bases line up with TRBD1. Trimming took 1 base from V and 0 from J; bases not matched to a gene: 2. Germline CDR1 is SEHNR and CDR2 is FQNEAQ (reference sequence). The length of the CDR3 is 15 residues. CDR3: CASSLGGTVNTEAFF. In DNA, the CDR3 is TGTGCCAGCAGCTTAGGAGGGACAGTGAACACTGAAGCTTTCTTT.

This clone was counted between two and nine times. J is TRBJ2-1 and V is TRBV30, with 13 positions matching TRBD2. The germline V gene encodes CDR1 GTSNPN and CDR2 SVGIG (reference sequence). V lost 1 base to trimming and J lost 9 bases; unmatched junction nucleotides: 12. The CDR3 extends over 17 amino acids. CDR3 sequence reads: CAWSGPGTSGTQIEQFF. DNA for the CDR3: TGTGCCTGGAGTGGGCCTGGGACTAGCGGGACTCAAATTGAGCAGTTCTTC.

This chain uses TRBV4-2 with TRBJ1-5; tentative D call: TRBD1 (5 bases). Germline V gives CDR1 LGHNA, CDR2 YNFKEQ. Deletions cut 1 base from V and 0 bases from J, with 10 bases between. The CDR3 has 16 residues. The CDR3 spells CASSQVGAYSNQPQHF. The DNA of the CDR3 is TGTGCCAGCAGCCAAGTCGGGGCGTATAGCAATCAGCCCCAGCATTTT.

This clone was detected only a few times. As DNA, the CDR3 is TGTGCCAGCAGTCTCACCGGGACAGAGTACGAGCAGTACTTC. Amino acid sequence: CASSLTGTEYEQYF. The chain joins TRBV2 to TRBJ2-7; 7 nucleotides agree with TRBD1. V lost 5 bases to trimming and J lost 4 bases; unmatched junction nucleotides: 8. The germline V gene has CDR1 SNHLY and CDR2 FYNNEI. The CDR3 runs 14 residues.

V and J are TRBV7-9 and TRBJ2-2; D gene ambiguous. The CDR3 loop spans 15 amino acids. CDR1 and CDR2 (germline): SEHNR, FQNEAQ (reference sequence). V was trimmed by 1 base and J by 6 bases, leaving 12 bases between them. The CDR3 bases are TGTGCCAGCAGCTTAGTGAGGCGGAAGGCCGGGGAGCTGTTTTTT. Amino acids: CASSLVRRKAGELFF.

This clone showed up just a few times. The chain uses TRBV19 and TRBJ2-7; 10 bases line up with TRBD1. The CDR3 is 13 amino acids. Germline CDR1 is LNHDA and CDR2 is SQIVND (reference sequence). V dropped 10 bases and J dropped 2; count of bases not matched to a gene: 5. The CDR3 DNA sequence: TGTGCCACCTCGGACAGGGGGGCCTACGAGCAGTACTTC. Translated: CATSDRGAYEQYF.

The table lists this clone with a few counts. The chain combines TRBV10-3 with TRBJ2-1, with 11 nucleotides matching TRBD2. This CDR3 region has 16 residues. With V trimmed by 4 bases and J by 11 bases, 13 bases remained unmatched. Germline loops: CDR1 ENHRY, CDR2 SYGVKD. The CDR3 DNA is TGTGCCATCAGTGGGGGACTAGCGGAGCCCCGGCCCCAGCAGTTCTTC. Protein: CAISGGLAEPRPQQFF.

This clone was detected only a few times. The V gene is TRBV4-1, the J gene TRBJ2-3; tentatively, D is TRBD1 or TRBD2 (6 bases each). The germline V gene encodes CDR1 MGHRA and CDR2 YSYEKL. Trimming took off 0 bases at V and 4 bases at J, with 17 bases between the two ends. The length of the CDR3 is 17 residues. CDR3 in DNA: TGCGCCAGCAGCCAAGATTTCTCGGGGGCGGAGTCAGATACGCAGTATTTT. It specifies CASSQDFSGAESDTQYF.

This chain connects TRBV7-3 to TRBJ2-5; TRBD1 might be the D (5 bases). V lost 5 bases and J 2 bases, leaving 18 bases between the germline ends. The germline gives CDR1 SGHTA, CDR2 FQGTGA. The CDR3 spans 16 residues. The CDR3 DNA reads TGTGCCAGCAGCCCCCAAGGGGCGGTATGGCAAGAGACCCAGTACTTC. Encoded protein: CASSPQGAVWQETQYF.